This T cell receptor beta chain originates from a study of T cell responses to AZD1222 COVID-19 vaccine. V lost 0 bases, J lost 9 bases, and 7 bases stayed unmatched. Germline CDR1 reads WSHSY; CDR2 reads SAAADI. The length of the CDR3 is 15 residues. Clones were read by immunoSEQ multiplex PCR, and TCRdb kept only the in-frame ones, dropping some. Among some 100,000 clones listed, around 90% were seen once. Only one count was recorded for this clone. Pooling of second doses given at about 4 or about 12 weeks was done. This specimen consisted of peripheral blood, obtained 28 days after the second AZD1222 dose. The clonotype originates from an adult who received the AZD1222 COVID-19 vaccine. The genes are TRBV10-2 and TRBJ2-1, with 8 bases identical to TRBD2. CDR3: CASSESAGGLGEQFF. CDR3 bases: TGCGCCAGCAGTGAGTCGGCGGGGGGCTTGGGTGAGCAGTTCTTC.